This TCR beta chain stems from a study of T cell responses to AZD1222 COVID-19 vaccine. The CDR3 is made up of 19 amino acids. Trimming at V came to 5 bases and at J to 0 bases, leaving 10 bases not matched to a gene. Germline CDR1 and CDR2: SEHNR and FQNEAQ (reference sequence). Generated by immunoSEQ multiplex PCR, the TCRdb table keeps only in-frame clones and is missing some. The data hold around 130,000 clones, with roughly 86% observed a single time. The sequence came from an adult who received the AZD1222 COVID-19 vaccine. Source: peripheral blood, taken 28 days after the second AZD1222 dose. V gene TRBV7-9 combines with J gene TRBJ2-1; 13 bases fit TRBD2. The CDR3 DNA reads TGTGCCAGCAGCCGGTGGACTAGCGGGAGCCTTAGCTCCTACAATGAGCAGTTCTTC. Translating it yields CASSRWTSGSLSSYNEQFF.